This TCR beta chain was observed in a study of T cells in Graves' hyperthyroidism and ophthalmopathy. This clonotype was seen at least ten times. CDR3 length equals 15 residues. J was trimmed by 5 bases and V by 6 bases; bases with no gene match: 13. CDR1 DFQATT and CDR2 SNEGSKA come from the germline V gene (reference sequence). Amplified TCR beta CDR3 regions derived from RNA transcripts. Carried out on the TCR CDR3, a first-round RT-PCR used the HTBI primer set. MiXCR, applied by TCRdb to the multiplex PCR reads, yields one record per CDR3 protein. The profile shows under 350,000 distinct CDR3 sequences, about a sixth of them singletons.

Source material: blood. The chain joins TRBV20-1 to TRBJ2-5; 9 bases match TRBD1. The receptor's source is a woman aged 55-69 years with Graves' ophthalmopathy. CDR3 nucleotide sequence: TGCAGTGCCCCTCCTGGACAGGGGTCGGGTGAGACCCAGTACTTC. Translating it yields CSAPPGQGSGETQYF.